A selection of T cell receptor beta chains follows, all from one sample in a study of PD-L1 blockade in urothelial cancer. Assay used: immunoSEQ multiplex PCR; TCRdb lists only in-frame clones, some missing. The sample records roughly 38,000 clones, about four fifths being singletons. Sequenced material: PBMCs, taken around atezolizumab (anti-PD-L1) treatment. These receptors all stem from a man in his sixties or seventies with urothelial cancer. CDR3s include the opening cysteine and the closing phenylalanine or tryptophan. The order of the fields is V gene, J gene, D gene, clone size, CDR3 protein, CDR3 DNA. The D gene is left open where the match is weak. Expanded clones get a size class; other rows say once, few or many, or leave the size out.

V: TRBV11-3
J: TRBJ2-1
D: TRBD2
size: -
CDR3: CASSRGGEQFF
DNA: TGTGCCAGCAGCCGGGGGGGTGAGCAGTTCTTC

V: TRBV30
J: TRBJ1-5
D: -
size: -
CDR3: CAWSVWGRPDQPQHF
DNA: TGTGCCTGGAGTGTATGGGGGCGGCCCGATCAGCCCCAGCATTTT

V: TRBV2
J: TRBJ2-7
D: TRBD2
size: -
CDR3: CASSPPGLAGYEQYF
DNA: TGTGCCAGCAGTCCCCCGGGACTAGCGGGATACGAGCAGTACTTC

V: TRBV6-5
J: TRBJ1-1
D: TRBD1
size: -
CDR3: CASSALGGAKTEAFF
DNA: TGTGCCAGCAGTGCCTTAGGGGGCGCAAAGACTGAAGCTTTCTTT

V: TRBV2
J: TRBJ2-1
D: -
size: -
CDR3: CASSPSSGTYNEQFF
DNA: TGTGCCAGCAGTCCGTCCTCAGGTACCTACAATGAGCAGTTCTTC

V: TRBV28
J: TRBJ2-7
D: TRBD1
size: few
CDR3: CASSLLSGGSYEQYF
DNA: TGTGCCAGCAGTTTATTGTCAGGGGGCTCGTACGAGCAGTACTTC

V: TRBV10-3
J: TRBJ1-4
D: -
size: -
CDR3: CAIRGGLTTNEKLFF
DNA: TGTGCCATCAGGGGGGGGCTGACAACTAATGAAAAACTGTTTTTT

V: TRBV7-2
J: TRBJ1-4
D: -
size: once
CDR3: CASSPTGGNEKLFF
DNA: TGTGCCAGCAGCCCGACAGGTGGAAATGAAAAACTGTTTTTT

V: TRBV19
J: TRBJ1-5
D: TRBD1
size: -
CDR3: CASRSGQRDQPQHF
DNA: TGTGCCAGTAGATCGGGACAGCGAGATCAGCCCCAGCATTTT

V: TRBV2
J: TRBJ1-5
D: TRBD1
size: -
CDR3: CASSARDRYQPQHF
DNA: TGTGCCAGCAGCGCCCGGGACAGATATCAGCCCCAGCATTTT

V: TRBV11-3
J: TRBJ2-1
D: -
size: -
CDR3: CASSLGGSPNEQFF
DNA: TGTGCCAGCAGCCTGGGGGGTTCCCCCAATGAGCAGTTCTTC

V: TRBV13
J: TRBJ1-2
D: -
size: -
CDR3: CASSSTTNYGYTF
DNA: TGTGCCAGCAGCTCGACAACTAACTATGGCTACACCTTC

V: TRBV11-3
J: TRBJ2-2
D: TRBD1
size: few
CDR3: CASTQGANTGELFF
DNA: TGTGCCAGCACCCAGGGGGCGAACACCGGGGAGCTGTTTTTT

V: TRBV7-2
J: TRBJ2-2
D: TRBD1
size: -
CDR3: CASTSYLGTASTGELFF
DNA: TGTGCCAGCACCAGTTACCTCGGGACAGCAAGCACCGGGGAGCTGTTTTTT

V: TRBV5-5
J: TRBJ1-3
D: TRBD1
size: -
CDR3: CASSLVTGSGNTIYF
DNA: TGTGCCAGCAGCTTGGTGACAGGGTCTGGAAACACCATATATTTT

V: TRBV2
J: TRBJ2-5
D: -
size: -
CDR3: CASSLGREGETQYF
DNA: TGTGCCAGCTCTTTGGGGCGAGAAGGGGAGACCCAGTACTTC

V: TRBV7-6
J: TRBJ2-3
D: -
size: -
CDR3: CASSLKAAGGPTDTQYF
DNA: TGTGCCAGCAGCTTGAAGGCAGCAGGGGGGCCGACAGATACGCAGTATTTT

V: TRBV5-1
J: TRBJ2-7
D: TRBD2
size: -
CDR3: CASSSTSGHSYEQYF
DNA: TGCGCCAGCAGCTCGACTAGCGGGCACTCCTACGAGCAGTACTTC

V: TRBV11-2
J: TRBJ2-7
D: TRBD1
size: -
CDR3: CASSWTGGNYEQYF
DNA: TGTGCCAGCAGCTGGACAGGGGGAAACTACGAGCAGTACTTC

V: TRBV7-2
J: TRBJ2-5
D: TRBD1
size: -
CDR3: CASSKQGGGETQYF
DNA: TGTGCCAGCAGCAAACAAGGGGGCGGGGAGACCCAGTACTTC

V: TRBV27
J: TRBJ1-1
D: TRBD1
size: -
CDR3: CASSRRLVDREEAFF
DNA: TGTGCCAGCAGTCGTAGACTAGTTGACAGGGAAGAAGCTTTCTTT

V: TRBV28
J: TRBJ2-3
D: TRBD2
size: -
CDR3: CASRGLAGGDTQYF
DNA: TGTGCCAGCAGGGGACTAGCGGGAGGAGATACGCAGTATTTT

V: TRBV15
J: TRBJ2-1
D: -
size: -
CDR3: CATSRVQNEQFF
DNA: TGTGCCACCAGCAGAGTTCAGAATGAGCAGTTCTTC

V: TRBV20-1
J: TRBJ2-7
D: -
size: once
CDR3: CSATGAYEQYF
DNA: TGCAGTGCTACAGGGGCCTACGAGCAGTACTTC